Only a few counts were recorded for the clone carrying this T cell receptor beta chain. Its antigen is unidentified. Vbeta (60) and Jbeta (13) primers were used in the PCR. The method was immunoSEQ multiplex PCR; TCRdb's version includes in-frame clones alone and lacks a portion of them. The sample consists of roughly 290,000 clones, approximately 90% of them appearing once. The data belong to a study of cytomegalovirus exposure and HLA in healthy donors. Study-wide results and caveats: Associated with cytomegalovirus, according to the listing, were around 170 TCR beta chains. A missense variant in DCLRE1C was later tied to TCR beta V- and J-gene trimming. One cluster of highly shared sequence variants probably arose as a sequencing artifact.

The CDR3 sequence is 14 residues long. Trimming took 4 bases from V and 2 from J, leaving 12 bases between them. The germline gives CDR1 MNHEY, CDR2 SVGAGI. Sampled while nominally healthy, donors likely had unrecorded immune exposures. This chain uses TRBV6-5 with TRBJ2-7; tentative D call: TRBD1 (5 bases). Sequencing was carried out using PBMCs. The sequence was obtained from a woman between 18 and 30 years old in good health and CMV-seronegative. The CDR3 DNA reads as TGTGCCAGCAGTTCAGGGTCGATCACCTACGAGCAGTACTTC. This sequence encodes CASSSGSITYEQYF.